This entry features one T cell receptor beta chain sequence. The data derive from a study of technical replicates of blood from several donors. Produced via immunoSEQ multiplex PCR; TCRdb's table is partial and in-frame only. The data contain some 94,000 clones, about 95% of them singletons. The source material was T cells isolated from PBMCs. This receptor was taken from a human donor in good health.

The DNA of the CDR3 is TGTGCCAGCAGTTTATCTGCCGGTACGCAGTATTTT. Amino acids: CASSLSAGTQYF. The chain is built from TRBV27 and TRBJ2-3; D ambiguous. CDR3 length: 12 residues. V shed 0 bases and J shed 8 bases, with 6 bases lying between them. CDR1 MNHEY and CDR2 SMNVEV come from the germline V gene (reference sequence).